This TCR beta chain was documented in a study of blood T cell repertoires in COVID-19. Sequencing was performed with immunoSEQ multiplex PCR; in TCRdb, only in-frame clones are kept and a portion is missing. The table includes over 200,000 clones, 92% detected once. Sequencing input: peripheral blood. The receptor was derived from a young man with acute or convalescent COVID-19.

CDR3 bases: TGTGCCAGCAGCTTCGGAGAGGATCAGCCCCAGCATTTT. The encoded protein is CASSFGEDQPQHF. The chain combines TRBV7-8 with TRBJ1-5; D gene unclear. Germline values: CDR1 SGHVS, CDR2 FQNEAQ. The CDR3 runs to 13 residues. V was clipped by 3 bases and J by 5 bases, with 8 bases between them.